Below, one T cell receptor (beta chain) is given with its context. Its antigen is unidentified. These data are taken from a study of T-cell memory formation after mild COVID-19. About the research overall: TCR clustering was largely donor specific.

Germline V gives CDR1 SGHTA, CDR2 FQGNSA. This CDR3 is 17 amino acids long. V lost 5 bases, J lost 2 bases, and 20 bases lay in between. Study-wide results and caveats: Contracting clones localized mainly to CM and EM when CD4+ and mainly to EMRA when CD8+.

5'RACE primed from the constant segment yielded TCR alpha and TCR beta cDNA libraries bearing sample barcodes and UMIs. TCRdb called the 5' RACE reads again in MiXCR, with one record for every CDR3 protein. Among 430,000 or so distinct CDR3 sequences listed, roughly 25% were seen once. This rearrangement joins TRBV7-2 to TRBJ2-3; D may match TRBD1 or TRBD2 (5 bases each). This clonotype was sampled from an adult woman who had mild COVID-19 (a few samples of this study predate the infection). Cell type and time point are not known. Sequencing input: PBMCs or a T cell subset sorted from them (not recorded which). The CDR3 DNA sequence: TGTGCCAGCAGCGACGCCGGGGCGGGCGTATTCACAGATACGCAGTATTTT. This codes for CASSDAGAGVFTDTQYF.